These T cell receptor beta chains were read from a single sample in a study of T cell changes during pregnancy in multiple sclerosis. TCRdb keeps only in-frame clones here, not all; method: immunoSEQ multiplex PCR. The sample carries 50,000 or so clones, roughly 94% recorded once. The sample was CD8+ T cells from peripheral blood mononuclear cells, taken in the first trimester of pregnancy. Receptors were obtained from a female donor with multiple sclerosis, enrolled in a pregnancy study. The CDR3 runs from the conserved cysteine through the conserved F or W. The order of the fields is V gene, J gene, D gene, clone size, CDR3 DNA, CDR3 protein. D genes are given only for firm matches. Not all rows give a size; the values are once, few, many and, for expanded clones, a class.

TRBV4-3	TRBJ2-2	TRBD2	-	TGCGCCAGCAGCCAAGATATACTAGCGGGAGCGTCGACCGGGGAGCTGTTTTTT	CASSQDILAGASTGELFF
TRBV4-3	TRBJ2-2	-	-	TGCGCCAGCAGCCTACAAGAGGTCCCCCTTAAAGCGAACACCGGGGAGCTGTTTTTT	CASSLQEVPLKANTGELFF
TRBV27	TRBJ2-7	-	-	TGTGCCAGCAGTTTAAGCCAGGGTACCTACGAGCAGTACTTC	CASSLSQGTYEQYF
TRBV19	TRBJ1-2	-	-	TGTGCCAGCGGGGATAGGACAGAGCGAGGCTACACCTTC	CASGDRTERGYTF
TRBV1	TRBJ2-7	-	once	TGCACCAGCAGCCCCCGCAGACCTAGCTCCTACGAGCAGTACTTC	CTSSPRRPSSYEQYF
TRBV7-9	TRBJ1-1	-	-	TGTGCCAGCAGCTTGGGGGTGGGGGGCACTGAAGCTTTCTTT	CASSLGVGGTEAFF
TRBV12-5	TRBJ2-2	-	-	TGTGCTAGTGGTTTGCCGAACCGGGAACTGTTTTTT	CASGLPNRELFF
TRBV6-1	TRBJ2-4	-	-	TGTGCCAGCAGTGAAGCAACCCCACAGGCCATTAAAAACATTCAGTACTTC	CASSEATPQAIKNIQYF
TRBV11-2	TRBJ2-7	-	once	TGTGCCAGCAGCTTAGACTTCCGGGGTGGGCAGTACTTC	CASSLDFRGGQYF
TRBV11-2	TRBJ2-7	-	once	TGTGCCAGCAGCTTAGGCAGGGGAAGCGAGCAGTACTTC	CASSLGRGSEQYF
TRBV30	TRBJ2-4	TRBD1	-	TGTGCCTGGATGAGCACAGGGGTGGTTAACATTCAGTACTTC	CAWMSTGVVNIQYF
TRBV16	TRBJ1-2	-	-	TGTGCCAGCAGCTTCGATGAGGATAACTATGGCTACACCTTC	CASSFDEDNYGYTF
TRBV6-4	TRBJ2-2	TRBD2	few	TGTGCCAGCAGTGACTCACTAGCGGGAGCCGGGGAGCTGTTTTTT	CASSDSLAGAGELFF
TRBV6-5	TRBJ2-7	-	-	TGTGCCAGCAGTTACTCGCAACGGGAATACGAGCAGTACTTC	CASSYSQREYEQYF
TRBV5-4	TRBJ1-2	TRBD1	-	TGTGCCAGCAGCGCATGGACAGGGTCCTTTAACTATGGCTACACCTTC	CASSAWTGSFNYGYTF
TRBV4-1	TRBJ1-5	TRBD1	-	TGCGCCAGCAGCCACGATGACAGGGCAAATCAGCCCCAGCATTTT	CASSHDDRANQPQHF
TRBV27	TRBJ1-2	TRBD1	once	TGTGCCAGCAGTGCTGCAGGGGGCGGCGGCTATGGCTACACCTTC	CASSAAGGGGYGYTF